The entry below gives a single T cell receptor beta chain sequence along with its context. The target antigen is unknown. The data stem from a study of lymphopenia after photon versus proton radiotherapy. Germline V gene lookup returns CDR1 LNHDA and CDR2 SQIVND (reference sequence). This CDR3 is built from 14 residues. Trimming removed 5 bases from V and 0 bases from J, with 8 bases in between. TCRdb keeps only in-frame clones here, not all; method: immunoSEQ multiplex PCR. The data show about 26,000 clones, 85% to 90% seen once. Study results and limitations: A bigger post-nadir fall in TCR diversity correlated inversely with survival time in deceased patients. Oligoclonal CD8+ Temra expansion after nadir drove photon patients' diversity drop. Photon-treated patients lost naive T cells and TCR diversity; proton-treated stayed stable. Better survival with proton therapy was suggested as possible, not demonstrated.

Source: peripheral blood, taken from a patient treated with photon-based radiotherapy. The source is a young man with gastric cancer. The chain joins TRBV19 to TRBJ1-5; D not resolved. CDR3 nucleotides: TGTGCCAGTAGTCGGAGGTATAGCAATCAGCCCCAGCATTTT. Encoded protein: CASSRRYSNQPQHF.